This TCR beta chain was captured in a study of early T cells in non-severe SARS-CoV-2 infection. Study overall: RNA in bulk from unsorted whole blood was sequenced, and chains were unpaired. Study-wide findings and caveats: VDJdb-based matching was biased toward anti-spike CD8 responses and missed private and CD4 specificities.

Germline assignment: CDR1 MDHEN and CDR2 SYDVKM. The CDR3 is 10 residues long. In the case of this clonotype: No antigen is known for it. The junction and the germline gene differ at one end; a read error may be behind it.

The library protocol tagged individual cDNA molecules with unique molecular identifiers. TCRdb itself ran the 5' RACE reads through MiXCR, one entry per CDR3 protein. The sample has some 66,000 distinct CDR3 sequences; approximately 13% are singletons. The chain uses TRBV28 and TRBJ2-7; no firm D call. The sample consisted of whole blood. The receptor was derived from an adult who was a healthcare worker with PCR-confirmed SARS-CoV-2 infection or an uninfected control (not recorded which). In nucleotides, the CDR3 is TGTGCCAGCAGTTTTCCCGCTACCCGCTTC. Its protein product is CASSFPATRF.